This passage covers 22 T cell receptor beta chains from one sample sequenced in a study of control samples from healthy donors and cancer patients (dated by TCRdb to about 2020). Receptors were amplified or captured by the immunoSEQ multiplex PCR assay. Entries here come from immuneACCESS through TCRdb and include only in-frame sequences with V and J called. Some clones fail to appear in such tables; in the studies checked, an unresolved V gene covers under half of the shortfall, and the cause of the remainder is unknown. The sample table lists 100,000 to 150,000 clones, more than 70% of them with a count of one. Over 2.5% of the sample is held by the ten biggest clonotypes. Sequencing was carried out using blood. These receptors were obtained from a man in his 60s in good health.

This chain connects TRBV25-1 to TRBJ1-5; tentative D call: TRBD1 (6 bases). Germline values: CDR1 MGHDK, CDR2 SYGVNS. Trimming cost V 8 bases and J 3 bases, with 14 bases left between them. CDR3 length: 14 residues. The CDR3 bases are TGTGCCAGCGCTACAGGGATCCCCAATCAGCCCCAGCATTTT. It yields the protein CASATGIPNQPQHF.

This chain links TRBV13 with TRBJ2-1, with D possibly matching TRBD1 (5 bases). The CDR3 extends over 13 amino acids. Germline V gene lookup returns CDR1 PRHDT and CDR2 FYEKMQ (reference sequence). V lost 0 bases to trimming and J lost 10 bases, with 10 bases between them. The CDR3 loop is CASSLGAGYEQFF. The DNA for the CDR3 is TGTGCCAGCAGCTTAGGGGCAGGGTACGAGCAGTTCTTC.

J is TRBJ2-2 and V is TRBV5-1, with 8 bases matching TRBD1. V lost 0 bases, J lost 3 bases, and 4 bases stayed unmatched. Looked up from germline, CDR1 is SGHRS and CDR2 is YFSETQ. The CDR3 spans 16 residues. CDR3 nucleotide sequence: TGCGCCAGCAGCTTGGGGACAGGGTCGTACACCGGGGAGCTGTTTTTT. It yields the protein CASSLGTGSYTGELFF.

The chain uses TRBV5-1 and TRBJ2-1; 11 bases are a match to TRBD1. Germline CDR1 SGHRS, CDR2 YFSETQ. CDR3 length: 16 amino acids. The ends lost 0 bases at V and 8 bases at J; junction bases unmatched: 7. The CDR3 spells CASSLAGTGGMDEQFF. The DNA for the CDR3 is TGCGCCAGCAGCTTGGCCGGGACAGGGGGAATGGATGAGCAGTTCTTC.

Comment on this clone: A junction boundary mismatches the germline segment, possibly from a read error. The V gene is TRBV7-7, the J gene TRBJ1-3, with 8 positions matching TRBD1. Germline CDR1 SSHAT, CDR2 FNYEAQ (reference sequence). The CDR3 runs 15 residues. This CDR3 reads CASSPGTGSGNTIYF. The CDR3 DNA sequence: TGTGCTAGCAGCCCCGGGACAGGCTCTGGAAACACCATATATTTT. Looking up the rest from reference TRBV7-7 and TRBJ1-3 gives the full variable domain: GAGVSQSPRYKVTKRGQDVTLRCDPISSHATLYWYQQALGQGPEFLTYFNYEAQPDKSGLPSDRFSAERPEGSISTLTIQRTEQRDSAMYRCASSPGTGSGNTIYFGEGSWLTVV.

This rearrangement joins TRBV9 to TRBJ1-2; TRBD1 agrees at 7 bases. This CDR3 spans 15 amino acids. The germline V gene encodes CDR1 SGDLS and CDR2 YYNGEE. With V trimmed by 4 bases and J by 1 base, 7 bases remained unmatched. The DNA for the CDR3 is TGTGCCAGCAGCCCGACGACAGGGAGTAACTATGGCTACACCTTC. This codes for CASSPTTGSNYGYTF.

In this sample, this clone turned up a few times. The CDR3 DNA sequence: TGTGCCAGCAGTTCGCCCCAGTCTGGGGCCAACGTCCTGACTTTC. Translating gives CASSSPQSGANVLTF. The chain uses TRBV28 and TRBJ2-6, with D unclear. V was cut by 4 bases and J by 1 base, with 8 bases left in between. Germline CDR1 MDHEN, CDR2 SYDVKM. The CDR3 spans 15 residues.

The chain joins TRBV7-9 to TRBJ2-3; D might be TRBD2 (7 bases). The germline CDR1 and CDR2 sequences are SEHNR and FQNEAQ (reference sequence). CDR3 length: 15 residues. V gave up 0 bases and J gave up 4 bases, with 11 bases separating them. The CDR3 DNA is TGTGCCAGCAGCTTAGCGGGGGGGCCCCCAGATACGCAGTATTTT. Translating it yields CASSLAGGPPDTQYF.

The rearrangement uses TRBV7-2 and TRBJ2-5; TRBD2 might be the D (6 bases). V was cut by 8 bases and J by 3 bases, with 16 bases left in between. CDR3 length equals 14 residues. Per the germline V gene, CDR1 is SGHTA and CDR2 is FQGNSA. In DNA form, the CDR3 reads TGTGCCAGCTTATCTGGGCGGGGAGAAGAGACCCAGTACTTC. It is translated as CASLSGRGEETQYF.

The V and J genes are TRBV5-1 and TRBJ1-6; D is possibly TRBD1 (5 bases). Germline V CDR1 and CDR2: SGHRS, YFSETQ. Trimming left V 4 bases short and J 8 bases short, with 13 bases between. CDR3 size: 14 residues. The CDR3 sequence: CASSRQGLDSPLHF. The CDR3 DNA follows: TGCGCCAGCAGCCGTCAGGGTCTGGATTCACCCCTCCACTTT.

The chain has TRBV30 and TRBJ1-2; possibly TRBD1 for D (5 bases). Trimming pared 2 bases from V and 7 bases from J, leaving 8 bases between. The length of the CDR3 is 11 residues. The germline V gene has CDR1 GTSNPN and CDR2 SVGIG (reference sequence). The CDR3, as DNA: TGTGCCTGGAGTATCGGGGGTGGCTACACCTTC. Translated, it gives CAWSIGGGYTF.

The chain is built from TRBV2 and TRBJ2-5, with 10 positions matching TRBD2. Per germline, CDR1 SNHLY and CDR2 FYNNEI. The CDR3 has 17 residues. J was trimmed by 5 bases and V by 2 bases; bases with no gene match: 11. The CDR3 sequence is CASSERGLAGAGETQYF. CDR3 DNA: TGTGCCAGCAGTGAACGGGGCCTAGCGGGGGCAGGGGAGACCCAGTACTTC.

Only a few counts were recorded for this clone. The chain recombines TRBV5-4 with TRBJ1-6, with 8 bases identical to TRBD1. The germline V gene encodes CDR1 SGHNT and CDR2 YYREEE (reference sequence). The CDR3 length is 14 residues. With V trimmed by 0 bases and J by 12 bases, 5 bases remained unmatched. The DNA for the CDR3 is TGTGCCAGCAGCTTGGGGACAGGGCAGGGACCCCTCCACTTT. This encodes CASSLGTGQGPLHF.

The chain is built from TRBV18 and TRBJ2-1, with 8 nucleotides matching TRBD2. With V trimmed by 1 base and J by 5 bases, 7 bases remained unmatched. The CDR3 runs 16 residues. The germline CDR1 and CDR2 sequences are KGHSH and LQKENI. CDR3 loop: CASSPRSGAGDNEQFF. The CDR3 coding sequence is TGTGCCAGCTCACCACGAAGCGGAGCGGGGGACAATGAGCAGTTCTTC.

The chain recombines TRBV6-5 with TRBJ1-2; no firm D call. Between the trimmed V and J ends, which lost 2 bases and 3 bases, there was a span of 7 bases. The germline CDR1 and CDR2 sequences are MNHEY and SVGAGI. CDR3 length: 13 residues. This chain's CDR3 is CASSYRGYYGYTF. The CDR3 DNA sequence: TGTGCCAGCAGTTACCGAGGGTACTATGGCTACACCTTC.

V is TRBV28 and J is TRBJ1-2, with a tentative D call TRBD1 (5 bases). This CDR3 has 12 residues. Trimming stripped 5 bases from V and 3 bases from J, with 7 bases between. Germline lookup yields CDR1 MDHEN and CDR2 SYDVKM. CDR3 in DNA: TGTGCCAGCAGTGGGACTTACTATGGCTACACCTTC. Translating gives CASSGTYYGYTF.

The chain recombines TRBV5-4 with TRBJ1-2; D is unclear. V was clipped by 0 bases and J by 4 bases, with 7 bases between them. The CDR3 spans 13 residues. Germline lookup yields CDR1 SGHNT and CDR2 YYREEE (reference sequence). This CDR3 reads CASSLEAGYGYTF. The CDR3 nucleotides are TGTGCCAGCAGCTTGGAGGCAGGCTATGGCTACACCTTC.

The chain joins TRBV19 to TRBJ1-3; no clear D gene. In germline, CDR1 is LNHDA, CDR2 SQIVND (reference sequence). The CDR3 is made up of 15 amino acids. The V end lost 3 bases, the J end lost 0 bases, and 9 bases lay between the germline ends. CDR3 protein: CASSMGRSSGNTIYF. The CDR3 coding sequence is TGTGCCAGTAGTATGGGCCGAAGCTCTGGAAACACCATATATTTT.

This clone was counted a few times. CDR3: CASSASGTGSGNTIYF. CDR3 in DNA: TGTGCCAGCAGCGCCTCCGGGACAGGTTCAGGAAACACCATATATTTT. The chain links TRBV7-2 to TRBJ1-3; 8 bases fit TRBD1. Germline V gene sequence: CDR1 SGHTA, CDR2 FQGNSA. V shed 5 bases and J 4 bases; nucleotides not matched to a gene: 10. The CDR3 has 16 residues.

The CDR3 sequence is CASSPLGQGRSEAFF. Here the CDR3 DNA reads TGCGCCAGCAGCCCCCTTGGACAGGGACGTAGTGAAGCTTTCTTT. The genes are TRBV4-3 and TRBJ1-1; 8 positions agree with TRBD1. Germline V gene sequence: CDR1 LGHNA, CDR2 YSLEER. There are 15 residues in the CDR3. The V segment lost 4 bases and the J segment 7 bases; nucleotides outside the gene matches: 11.

The CDR3 DNA is TGTGCCAGCAGCGTACGCGGGGCTGATCCTTTTAGCAATCAGCCCCAGCATTTT. It specifies CASSVRGADPFSNQPQHF. This chain uses TRBV9 with TRBJ1-5, with D tentatively TRBD1 (5 bases). Trimming stripped 1 base from V and 0 bases from J, with 17 bases between. Germline CDR1 is SGDLS and CDR2 is YYNGEE. The CDR3 contains 18 residues.

This clone was observed a handful of times. V and J are TRBV6-5 and TRBJ2-2, with TRBD1 matching over 7 bases. With 2 bases clipped from V and 6 bases from J, the junction kept 3 bases outside the gene matches. The germline CDR1 and CDR2 sequences are MNHEY and SVGAGI. The CDR3 extends over 14 amino acids. CDR3 loop: CASSYGDRAGELFF. The CDR3 DNA reads TGTGCCAGCAGTTACGGTGACAGGGCCGGGGAGCTGTTTTTT.